Sequencing of this T cell receptor beta chain was carried out in a study of cytomegalovirus exposure and HLA in healthy donors listed by TCRdb under 2017. About the study as a whole: In an earlier analysis of some 610 of the donors, less than 350 Gb of sequence data and 117 million unique TCR beta sequences from some 170 million T cells were reported. An early release covering just under 650 HLA-typed donors comprised roughly 300 gigabases of sequencing data and 85 million to 100 million unique TCR sequences. The genetic ancestry cluster associated with self-reported Caucasian donors included around four fifths of the 300 to 450 genotyped donors. The study was designed to test whether signatures of past pathogen exposure could be identified by cataloging public T cell receptors. The study profiled the T cell repertoires of approximately 700 subjects by immunosequencing and related them to cytomegalovirus serostatus. In addition to the first cohort of 666 subjects, a separate validation cohort of 130 or so different subjects was used. The study combined high-throughput TCR immunosequencing, statistical association of individual TCRs with disease status, and machine learning to predict cytomegalovirus infection status. To study patterns of TCR occurrence, a later analysis re-analyzed previously published TCR beta repertoires from several hundred donors and added high-resolution HLA genotyping. Rather than using new phenotypic data, the later analysis identified candidate immune exposures from TCR beta sequences and from how often those sequences occurred across donors. To decide whether each TCR beta V gene segment behaved as functional or pseudogenic, an earlier analysis of approximately 620 of the donors relied on high-throughput TCR beta sequencing. Donor age, sex, ethnicity and CMV serostatus were compiled alongside the repertoire data. A later genetic analysis took genome-wide SNP genotypes for about 60% of the roughly 670 donors and used that subset as a discovery cohort. All discovery cohort repertoires had been generated using a single sequencing platform. HLA typing included class I and class II loci at four-digit resolution. Typing coverage varied by locus: roughly 620-630 donors for A, B, C, DRB1 and DQB1; 522 for DQA1; more than 600 for DPA1; roughly 450 for DPB1. A handful of DR-DQ haplotypes were handled as single units for association and clustering because linkage in the cohort was strong. Among 398 genotyped donors of the cohort, an average of around 240,000 unique TCR beta nucleotide sequences were sequenced per donor, roughly 20% of them non-productive. What the research found in general, with its limitations: In a later genetic analysis, fewer N-insertions in productive TCRs were reported among donors in an Asian-associated ancestry cluster than the approximately 710-donor mean. At a false discovery rate of 0.05, a later analysis linked around 17,000 TCR beta sequences to specific HLA alleles. Assigning TCR associations to individual alleles was difficult when HLA alleles, especially DR and DQ, strongly co-occurred. A few of the identified cytomegalovirus-associated TCR beta chains were confirmed in vitro to be specific for cytomegalovirus antigens. Presence/absence analyses assumed roughly uniform sequencing depth across donors, an assumption that may not hold. In a later analysis, several top co-occurrence clusters were reported to appear linked to parvovirus B19, influenza, CMV and Epstein-Barr virus. The sequencing pipeline was judged likely to have produced a cluster of highly shared sequence variants as a technical artifact. Most TCR sequences were observed very rarely across donors, whereas some public TCRs were present in many individuals. A further reported finding was that TCR beta sequences accurately predicted the HLA-A and HLA-B alleles for most subjects in the first cohort. Immune exposure information for the cohort was limited to CMV serostatus. In a later genetic analysis, a missense DCLRE1C variant was associated with V-gene and J-gene trimming of TCR beta chains, and the association was replicated in an independent cohort. The classifier was reported to diagnose cytomegalovirus status with high specificity and sensitivity in both the original and validation cohorts. Because the 87-base-pair reads could not distinguish some IMGT-functional V segments, including TRBV6-2 and TRBV6-3, those segments were excluded. Linkage disequilibrium might explain the correlated functional status among segregating V segments, but an unknown experimental factor could not be excluded. Broadly in line with IMGT annotations, most TCR beta V segments showed up in productive rearrangements about 90% or about 30% of the time in an earlier analysis of some 590 of the donors. In the study, approximately 160 TCR beta chains were listed as associated with cytomegalovirus. Because counts were too low, roughly 18 rarely observed V segments, including chromosome 9 orphons, were left out of the earlier analysis of roughly 600 of the donors. Only TCR beta chains were sequenced in this cohort, and the absence of alpha or paired-chain data limited detectable features. HLA typing was unavailable for some donors at each locus, so association tests used only the typed subset. Compared with equally common non-associated chains, HLA-associated TCR beta chains in a later analysis were more clonally expanded and had lower generation probabilities. A later analysis found that most CMV-associated TCR beta chains appeared HLA-restricted, with HLA associations seemingly driven largely by CMV exposure. The authors suggested that the approach could potentially be extended to other disease states and immunological phenotypes. A later analysis found that TCR association rates varied across HLA loci, with DRB1 alleles showing the most associated TCRs and HLA-C alleles the fewest.

A word on this clone: What antigen it recognizes has not been identified. Base qualities are not provided; no much larger clone lies one nucleotide away.

The cohort comprised fewer than 750 healthy bone marrow donors. At the time of sampling, all cohort members were nominally healthy, though unrecorded immune exposures were likely present. The donor tested CMV seronegative, placing the donor among the 350 or so seronegative members of the cohort. Each donor provided a peripheral blood sample, and peripheral blood mononuclear cells were used for TCR beta sequencing. The Qiagen DNeasy Blood Extraction Kit was used to extract genomic DNA from the blood cell samples. Library preparation used the immunoSEQ multiplex PCR assay. The multiplex PCR relied on a mix of 60 forward primers for TCR Vbeta segments and 13 reverse primers for TCR Jbeta segments. A multiplex PCR assay on genomic DNA amplified the CDR3 region of rearranged TCR beta genes. On the Illumina HiSeq System, the amplified TCR beta libraries were sequenced as 87-base-pair reads. The original methods were these. Across the 600 to 700 repertoires, a later analysis counted around 80 million unique TCR beta chains, approximately 12 million of which were shared by at least two donors. Raw reads were error-corrected and collapsed into unique sequences by a nearest-neighbor algorithm in which closely related sequences were merged to remove PCR and sequencing errors. To assign V, D and J gene segments, CDR3 sequences were aligned to IMGT reference sequences. For a sequence to be retained, a match of at least six nucleotides was required to both a V gene segment and a J gene segment. A rearrangement counted as productive if the CDR3 had no stop codons and remained in frame with V and J, and every other rearrangement counted as non-productive. Following IMGT convention, CDR3 was defined as the stretch from the second conserved V-encoded cysteine up to the conserved J-encoded phenylalanine. Sequences without an unambiguous match to a single V gene segment were excluded from the earlier analysis of 500 to 700 of the donors. In an earlier analysis of some 590 of the donors, V segments were called functional above 56.7% productive rearrangements and were called segregating when the between-donor standard deviation exceeded 5%. A statistical classification framework was developed to diagnose cytomegalovirus status using the catalog of TCR beta chain sequences. In a later analysis, TCR nucleotide sequences were compared against IMGT/GENE-DB human TR gene sequences so that V and J genes could be assigned. In a later analysis, CDR3 sequences and most-parsimonious VDJ recombination scenarios were assigned using the TCRdist pipeline. A later analysis defined each TCR beta chain by its CDR3 amino acid sequence plus V-gene family, and excluded reads lacking a unique V-gene family. To address suspected cross-contamination and a sequencing artifact, a later analysis removed approximately 600 highly shared, low-generation-probability nucleotide sequences. For each public chain, a later analysis derived a clonal expansion index from normalized ranks of inferred template counts within each repertoire. In a later analysis, generation probabilities were computed with a VDJ recombination model fitted to out-of-frame rearrangements, and the resulting probabilities were checked against IGoR. In a later analysis, TCR-TCR, TCR-HLA and TCR-CMV co-occurrence was scored with hypergeometric tests, and a repertoire-size bias correction was applied to TCR pairs. To estimate false discovery rates, a later analysis permuted the HLA or CMV assignments 20 times. In a later analysis, co-occurring TCRs were grouped using DBSCAN, with TCRdist sequence similarity added in when clustering inside HLA-allele-positive subsets. Co-occurrence clustering excluded repertoires with fewer than 30,000 or more than 120,000 public chains, plus five with anomalous nucleotide sharing. TCRdb limited this immuneACCESS table to in-frame rearrangements with V and J called. A share of clones is missing; checked studies link under half to unresolved V genes, and the rest is unexplained. The V and J calls and clone size come from that table; D and trimming were worked out from the DNA. The sample data list 85,000 to 120,000 clones, and 80% to 90% of these were observed just once. 1.6% of the sample lies in the top ten.

From cysteine to phenylalanine, the CDR3 is 12 amino acids long. Just the 36-base CDR3 DNA is kept, in frame starting at base 1. V loses 8 bases, J loses 1 base, and the germline ends lie 8 bases apart. Sequences LNHNV (CDR1) and YYDKDF (CDR2) are obtained from the germline V gene (reference sequence). This clonotype originated in a man between 50 and 59 years old in good health and CMV-seronegative. This receptor chain uses TRBV15 and TRBJ2-5; D gene: possibly TRBD1, on 5 matching bases. The specimen sequenced was PBMCs. The nucleotide sequence reads TGTGCCACCCAGGACATCCAAGAGACCCAGTACTTC. Translated, it reads CATQDIQETQYF. The variable domain in full, with residues beyond the CDR3 obtained from the reference TRBV15 and TRBJ2-5 genes, is DAMVIQNPRYQVTQFGKPVTLSCSQTLNHNVMYWYQQKSSQAPKLLFHYYDKDFNNEADTPDNFQSRRPNTSFCFLDIRSPGLGDTAMYLCATQDIQETQYFGPGTRLLVL.